The 17 T cell receptor beta chains in this list originate from one sample, sequenced in a study of blood T cell repertoires in COVID-19. Data came from immunoSEQ multiplex PCR; TCRdb stores just in-frame clones and leaves some out. This table holds more than 400,000 clones, about nine tenths found once. Sample: PBMCs or T cells enriched from blood (not recorded which). The origin of the receptors is a woman aged 18 to 35 who had recovered from COVID-19.

This chain links TRBV19 with TRBJ2-1, with TRBD1 identical over 9 bases. The trim removed 2 bases at V and 4 bases at J, leaving 6 bases unmatched. Germline values: CDR1 LNHDA, CDR2 SQIVND (reference sequence). CDR3 length equals 16 residues. CDR3 sequence reads: CASSIPDRGGYNEQFF. The CDR3 DNA reads TGTGCCAGTAGTATACCCGACAGGGGGGGTTACAATGAGCAGTTCTTC.

The CDR3 region is CASSIGTGGAGYTF. The CDR3 DNA is TGTGCCAGTAGTATTGGGACAGGGGGCGCGGGCTACACCTTC. This chain connects TRBV19 to TRBJ1-2; 12 bases map to TRBD1. Germline trimming cut 3 bases from V and 8 bases from J; bases unmatched to any gene: 4. This CDR3 comprises 14 residues. The germline gives CDR1 LNHDA, CDR2 SQIVND (reference sequence).

Comments on this clone: Additional DNA sequences in this sample encode the identical CDR3. The chain joins TRBV12-3 or TRBV12-4 to TRBJ1-2; D is possibly TRBD1 (5 bases). V lost 3 bases and J lost 5, with 7 bases in between. The CDR3 runs to 12 residues. CDR3 loop: CASSFSGYGYTF. The DNA for the CDR3 is TGTGCCAGCAGTTTTTCAGGGTATGGCTACACCTTC.

V usage is TRBV23-1 and J usage is TRBJ2-1; D remains ambiguous. TRBV23-1 belongs to the ORF category, with a function that is uncertain. CDR3 length equals 17 residues. V was clipped by 0 bases and J by 9 bases, with 21 bases between them. CDR3 sequence reads: CASSQSSQVSRQGEQFF. The CDR3 DNA is TGCGCCAGCAGTCAATCAAGTCAGGTCTCCCGACAAGGTGAGCAGTTCTTC.

The chain couples TRBV11-2 to TRBJ1-1; no clear D. Per the germline V gene, CDR1 is SGHAT and CDR2 is FQNNGV. The V gene lost 5 bases and the J gene lost 3 bases, with 10 bases spanning the gap. The CDR3 has 13 amino acids. The CDR3 DNA follows: TGTGCCAGCAGCCCTGACTTGGACACTGAAGCTTTCTTT. Amino acid sequence: CASSPDLDTEAFF.

A few counts support this clone. The chain couples TRBV6-5 to TRBJ1-1; 11 nucleotides line up with TRBD1. V trimming: 10 bases; J trimming: 4 bases; junction bases outside the gene matches: 8. Per the germline V gene, CDR1 is MNHEY and CDR2 is SVGAGI. CDR3 size: 14 residues. CDR3 sequence (DNA): TGTGCCATTGAATCCGGGACAGGGGGCACTGAAGCTTTCTTT. It specifies CAIESGTGGTEAFF.

The genes are TRBV6-5 and TRBJ1-1; D gene uncertain. This CDR3 is 13 amino acids long. Trimming left V 6 bases short and J 1 base short, with 9 bases between. Germline V gene sequence: CDR1 MNHEY, CDR2 SVGAGI. This CDR3 reads CASSRYGNTEAFF. The DNA for the CDR3 is TGTGCCAGCAGCCGCTACGGGAACACTGAAGCTTTCTTT.

The rearrangement joins TRBV19 to TRBJ1-1; no clear D gene. V lost 3 bases, J lost 0 bases, and 17 bases lay in between. The CDR3 runs 17 residues. Germline V gene sequence: CDR1 LNHDA, CDR2 SQIVND (reference sequence). The CDR3 region is CASSMDTRGFMNTEAFF. CDR3 bases: TGTGCCAGTAGTATGGATACTCGAGGATTCATGAACACTGAAGCTTTCTTT.

This chain uses TRBV21-1 with TRBJ1-1; whether TRBD1, the table's D call, matches the DNA was not checked. TRBV21-1 is recorded as a pseudogene. This CDR3 spans 15 amino acids. The CDR3 loop reads CASPRGNRGLSEAFF. Written as DNA, the CDR3 is TGTGCCAGCCCCAGGGGGAACAGGGGGCTGAGTGAAGCTTTCTTT.

This clone was picked up one time. This specimen includes other DNA sequences encoding the same CDR3. This chain uses TRBV28 with TRBJ1-6, with 9 bases aligning to TRBD1. Germline V gives CDR1 MDHEN, CDR2 SYDVKM. V trimming: 4 bases; J trimming: 6 bases; junction bases outside the gene matches: 4. This CDR3 comprises 15 residues. The CDR3 loop is CASSSPGQGNSPLHF. CDR3 coding DNA: TGTGCCAGCAGTTCCCCGGGACAGGGTAATTCACCCCTCCACTTT. Supplemented by reference TRBV28 and TRBJ1-6, the full variable domain reads DVKVTQSSRYLVKRTGEKVFLECVQDMDHENMFWYRQDPGLGLRLIYFSYDVKMKEKGDIPEGYSVSREKKERFSLILESASTNQTSMYLCASSSPGQGNSPLHFGNGTRLTVT.

The genes are TRBV4-1 and TRBJ1-4; 7 bases line up with TRBD1. Germline CDR1 and CDR2: MGHRA and YSYEKL. The CDR3 has 15 residues. J lost 4 bases, V lost 3 bases, and 5 bases had no gene match. The CDR3 DNA reads TGCGCCAGCAGCCACGTGACAGGGCTTAATGAAAAACTGTTTTTT. This encodes CASSHVTGLNEKLFF.

The chain joins TRBV7-2 to TRBJ1-1; unclear D gene. Germline CDR1 SGHTA, CDR2 FQGNSA. This CDR3 is built from 15 residues. V lost 4 bases to trimming and J lost 3 bases, with 15 bases between them. In nucleotides, the CDR3 is TGTGCCAGCAGCTCTCGTGGTGCGGGTTACACTGAAGCTTTCTTT. Its translation: CASSSRGAGYTEAFF.

The chain couples TRBV25-1 to TRBJ1-6; weak D call: TRBD1 (6 bases). This CDR3 has 17 amino acids. Germline V gene lookup returns CDR1 MGHDK and CDR2 SYGVNS. V was trimmed by 2 bases and J by 14 bases, leaving 25 bases between them. The CDR3 here is CASSEIPLGQGISTLHF. The CDR3 region has the DNA TGTGCCAGCAGTGAAATCCCTCTTGGGCAGGGGATCTCGACCCTCCACTTT.

In its sample, this clone was seen once. The chain is built from TRBV11-2 and TRBJ2-2, with D maybe TRBD1 (5 bases). Trimming cost V 0 bases and J 9 bases, with 17 bases left between them. The germline V gene has CDR1 SGHAT and CDR2 FQNNGV. The CDR3 totals 16 residues. CDR3 DNA: TGTGCCAGCAGCTTAGAAGCCAGGGCAACGGTCCGGGAGCTGTTTTTT. Encoded protein: CASSLEARATVRELFF.

The chain employs TRBV6-4 and TRBJ2-1; D may be TRBD1 (6 bases). CDR1 and CDR2 (germline): MRHNA, SNTAGT. The CDR3 extends over 13 amino acids. The germline V and J ends were trimmed by 6 bases and 10 bases, with 16 bases remaining between them. In DNA form, the CDR3 reads TGTGCCAGCAGCGCCGACTACCAGGGGGAGCAGTTCTTC. It translates to CASSADYQGEQFF.

The chain carries TRBV10-3 and TRBJ2-7, with 10 bases matching TRBD2. This CDR3 contains 15 residues. With 6 bases clipped from V and 5 bases from J, the junction kept 10 bases outside the gene matches. Germline V gene data show CDR1 as ENHRY and CDR2 as SYGVKD. CDR3 region: CAISMKLAGSNEQYF. As DNA, the CDR3 is TGTGCCATCAGCATGAAACTAGCGGGGTCGAACGAGCAGTACTTC.

This chain connects TRBV5-4 to TRBJ1-2, with D perhaps TRBD1 (6 bases). Germline CDR1 and CDR2: SGHNT and YYREEE (reference sequence). V shed 3 bases and J shed 5 bases, with 23 bases lying between them. There are 17 residues in the CDR3. CDR3 sequence: CASSSRDTTFTEYGYTF. The CDR3 DNA sequence: TGTGCCAGCAGCTCCCGGGACACCACCTTTACTGAGTATGGCTACACCTTC.